The clone carrying this TCR beta chain occurred many times. Its antigen is not identified. In the library, individual cDNA molecules carried attached unique molecular identifiers. MiXCR was run by TCRdb on the 5' RACE reads, yielding one entry per CDR3 protein. The sample comprises some 48,000 distinct CDR3 sequences, about 4.2% of which are singletons, and 6% rests with the top ten. The record originates from a study of early T cells in non-severe SARS-CoV-2 infection. Broader study findings: Anti-spike CD8 specificities were favored by VDJdb matching, whose results missed private and CD4 specificities.

Trimming took 6 bases from V and 4 from J, leaving 12 bases between them. The germline gives CDR1 SNHLY, CDR2 FYNNEI. The CDR3 runs 13 residues. The chain carries TRBV2 and TRBJ1-2; D perhaps matches TRBD1 (6 bases). The clonotype originates from an adult who was a healthcare worker with PCR-confirmed SARS-CoV-2 infection or an uninfected control (not recorded which). Sequenced material: whole blood. This chain's CDR3 is CASSGQSLYGYTF. The CDR3 DNA follows: TGTGCCAGCAGCGGACAGTCCCTCTATGGCTACACCTTC.